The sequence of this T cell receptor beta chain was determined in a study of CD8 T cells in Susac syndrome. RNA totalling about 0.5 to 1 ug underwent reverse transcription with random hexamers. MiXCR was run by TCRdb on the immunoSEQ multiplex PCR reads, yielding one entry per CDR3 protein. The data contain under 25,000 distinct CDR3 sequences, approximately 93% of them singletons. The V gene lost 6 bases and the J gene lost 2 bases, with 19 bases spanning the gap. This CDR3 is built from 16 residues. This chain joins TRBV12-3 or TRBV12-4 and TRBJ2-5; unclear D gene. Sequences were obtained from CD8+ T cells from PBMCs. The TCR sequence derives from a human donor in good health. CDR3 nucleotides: TGTGCCAGCAGCCCCCTTAGTGGCGGAACACAAGAGACCCAGTACTTC. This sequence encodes CASSPLSGGTQETQYF.